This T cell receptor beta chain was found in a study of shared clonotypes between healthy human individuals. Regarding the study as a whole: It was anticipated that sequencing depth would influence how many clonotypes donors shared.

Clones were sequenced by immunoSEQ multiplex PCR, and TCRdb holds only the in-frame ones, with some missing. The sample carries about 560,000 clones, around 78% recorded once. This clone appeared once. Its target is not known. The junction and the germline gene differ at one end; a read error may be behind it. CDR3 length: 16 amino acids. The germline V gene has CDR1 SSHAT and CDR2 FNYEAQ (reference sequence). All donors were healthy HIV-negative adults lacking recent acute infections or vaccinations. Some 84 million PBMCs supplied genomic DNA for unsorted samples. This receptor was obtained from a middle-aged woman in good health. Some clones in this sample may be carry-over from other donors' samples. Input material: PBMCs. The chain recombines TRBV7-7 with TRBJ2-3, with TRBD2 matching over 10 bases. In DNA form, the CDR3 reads TGTGCTAGCAGCCCCACTACTAGCGGGGGCACAGATACGCAGTATTTT. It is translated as CASSPTTSGGTDTQYF.